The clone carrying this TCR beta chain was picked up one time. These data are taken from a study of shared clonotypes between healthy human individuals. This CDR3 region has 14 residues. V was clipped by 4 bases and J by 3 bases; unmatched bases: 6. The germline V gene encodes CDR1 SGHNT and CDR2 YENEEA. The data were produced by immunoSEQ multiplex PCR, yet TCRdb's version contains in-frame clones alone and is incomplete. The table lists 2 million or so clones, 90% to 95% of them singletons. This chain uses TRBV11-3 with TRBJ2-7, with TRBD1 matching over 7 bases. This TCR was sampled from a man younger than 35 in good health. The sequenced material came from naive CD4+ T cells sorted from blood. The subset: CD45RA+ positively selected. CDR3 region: CASSSTGVSYEQYF. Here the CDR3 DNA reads TGTGCCAGCAGCTCTACAGGGGTGAGCTACGAGCAGTACTTC.